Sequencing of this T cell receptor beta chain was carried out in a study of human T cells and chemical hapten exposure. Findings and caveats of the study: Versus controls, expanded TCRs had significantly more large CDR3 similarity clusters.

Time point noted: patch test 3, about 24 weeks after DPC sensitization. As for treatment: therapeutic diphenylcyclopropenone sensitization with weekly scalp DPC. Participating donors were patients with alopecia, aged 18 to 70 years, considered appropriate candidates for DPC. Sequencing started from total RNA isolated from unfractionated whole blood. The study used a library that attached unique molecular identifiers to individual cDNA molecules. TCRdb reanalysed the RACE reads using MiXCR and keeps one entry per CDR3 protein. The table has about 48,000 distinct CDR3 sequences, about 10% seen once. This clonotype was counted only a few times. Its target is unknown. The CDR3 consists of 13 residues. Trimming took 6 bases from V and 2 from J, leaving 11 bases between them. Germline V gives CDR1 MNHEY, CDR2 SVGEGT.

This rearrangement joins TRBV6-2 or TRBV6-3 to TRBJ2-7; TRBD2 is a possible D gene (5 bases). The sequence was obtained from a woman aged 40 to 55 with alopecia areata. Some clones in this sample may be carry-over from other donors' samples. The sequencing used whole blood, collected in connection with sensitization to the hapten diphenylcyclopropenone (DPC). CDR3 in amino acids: CASSLAETYEQYF. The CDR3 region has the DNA TGTGCCAGCAGCCTAGCCGAAACCTACGAGCAGTACTTC.